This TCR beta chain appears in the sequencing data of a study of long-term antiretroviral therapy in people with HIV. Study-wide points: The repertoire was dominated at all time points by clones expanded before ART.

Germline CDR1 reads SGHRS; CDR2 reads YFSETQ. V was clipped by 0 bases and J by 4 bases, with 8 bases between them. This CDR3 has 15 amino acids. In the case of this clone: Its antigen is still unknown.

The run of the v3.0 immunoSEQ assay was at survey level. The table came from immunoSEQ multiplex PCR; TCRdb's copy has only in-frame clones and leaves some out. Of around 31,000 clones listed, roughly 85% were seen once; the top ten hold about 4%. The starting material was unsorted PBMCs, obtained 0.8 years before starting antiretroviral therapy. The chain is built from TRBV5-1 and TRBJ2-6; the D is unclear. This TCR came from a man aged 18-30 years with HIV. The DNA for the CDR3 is TGCGCCAGCAGCTTGGAGGGCGGAGGGGCCAACGTCCTGACTTTC. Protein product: CASSLEGGGANVLTF.